The 10 T cell receptor beta chains below come from one sample, sequenced in a study of shared clonotypes between healthy human individuals. Here immunoSEQ multiplex PCR was the method, and the copy in TCRdb shows in-frame clones only, minus some. The repertoire holds approximately 500,000 clones, over 75% seen once, with 12% in the top ten. Source material: PBMCs. These receptors came from a woman in her thirties or forties in good health. Some clones in this sample may be carry-over from other donors' samples.

This chain uses TRBV2 with TRBJ2-2; 7 positions agree with TRBD2. This CDR3 comprises 15 residues. CDR1 SNHLY and CDR2 FYNNEI come from the germline V gene. With 5 bases clipped from V and 5 bases from J, the junction kept 8 bases outside the gene matches. DNA of the CDR3: TGTGCCAGCAGTCCTCTAGCGGCCGAGACCGGGGAGCTGTTTTTT. Its protein is CASSPLAAETGELFF.

The chain carries TRBV5-6 and TRBJ1-2; D is undetermined. The V gene lost 0 bases and the J gene lost 8 bases, with 20 bases spanning the gap. Germline V gene sequence: CDR1 SGHDT, CDR2 YYEEEE. The CDR3 extends over 16 amino acids. CDR3 sequence (DNA): TGTGCCAGCAGCTTGGATATGGGCGGCAGGTCCTTCGGCTACACCTTC. Its protein is CASSLDMGGRSFGYTF.

The count of this clone is one. The J gene is TRBJ2-1, the V gene TRBV7-3, with D unclear. Germline CDR1 reads SGHTA; CDR2 reads FQGTGA. V was pared by 4 bases and J by 2 bases, with 12 bases between. The CDR3 is 15 residues long. The CDR3 coding sequence is TGTGCCAGCAGCTCCAGACCAGACACCTACAATGAGCAGTTCTTC. Translated: CASSSRPDTYNEQFF.

This chain connects TRBV2 to TRBJ2-2; D is possibly TRBD1 (5 bases). From germline, CDR1 is SNHLY and CDR2 FYNNEI. The V end lost 4 bases, the J end lost 5 bases, and 8 bases lay between the germline ends. The CDR3 extends over 13 amino acids. In DNA form, the CDR3 reads TGTGCCAGCAGTGGAACAGGTACCGGGGAGCTGTTTTTT. It yields the protein CASSGTGTGELFF.

The V call is TRBV27, the J call TRBJ2-5; a possible D gene is TRBD2 (6 bases). Between the trimmed V and J ends, which lost 4 bases and 5 bases, there was a span of 14 bases. Germline V lookup: CDR1 MNHEY, CDR2 SMNVEV (reference sequence). This CDR3 has 14 amino acids. DNA of the CDR3: TGTGCCAGCAGTTCTCGATGGGGGAGGGAGACCCAGTACTTC. It translates to CASSSRWGRETQYF.

This chain connects TRBV29-1 to TRBJ1-4; possibly TRBD1 for D (6 bases). The ends were cut back, 4 bases at V and 7 bases at J, with 13 bases in the middle. The CDR3 totals 13 residues. Germline lookup yields CDR1 SQVTM and CDR2 ANQGSEA. Here the CDR3 reads CSVAGEGVEKLFF. CDR3 coding DNA: TGCAGCGTTGCAGGGGAGGGGGTTGAAAAACTGTTTTTT.

The chain links TRBV4-2 to TRBJ2-3, with 7 nucleotides matching TRBD2. The CDR3 totals 16 residues. J lost 2 bases, V lost 5 bases, and 10 bases had no gene match. Germline CDR1 LGHNA, CDR2 YNFKEQ. The CDR3 region is CASSVRLSGDTDTQYF. As DNA, the CDR3 is TGTGCCAGCAGCGTCCGACTAAGCGGGGACACAGATACGCAGTATTTT.

The J gene is TRBJ2-5, the V gene TRBV5-1, with D tentatively TRBD1 (6 bases). V was shortened by 4 bases and J by 1 base, with 11 bases between the two germline ends. CDR3 size: 14 residues. Germline V lookup: CDR1 SGHRS, CDR2 YFSETQ. The CDR3 DNA reads TGCGCCAGCAGCCCAAGACAGGTCCAAGAGACCCAGTACTTC. This encodes CASSPRQVQETQYF.

The chain recombines TRBV28 with TRBJ1-4; perhaps TRBD1 as D (5 bases). Between the trimmed V and J ends, which lost 4 bases and 4 bases, there was a span of 10 bases. Germline CDR1 reads MDHEN; CDR2 reads SYDVKM. This CDR3 is built from 14 residues. CDR3 DNA sequence: TGTGCCAGCAGTTCCTCTGGGGGTAATGAAAAACTGTTTTTT. Amino acid sequence: CASSSSGGNEKLFF.

J is TRBJ2-7 and V is TRBV2; the D gene is possibly TRBD2 (5 bases). The CDR3 has 13 amino acids. The V and J ends lost 4 bases and 3 bases respectively, with 10 bases between them. Germline-derived CDR1 and CDR2 are SNHLY and FYNNEI. CDR3 DNA sequence: TGTGCCAGCAGTGTTGAACTAGGCTACGAGCAGTACTTC. Amino acids: CASSVELGYEQYF.